The TCR beta chain described here comes from a study of metastatic and nonmetastatic thyroid tumors. Overall study: Repertoires were compared across blood and tumor or nodule tissue from malignant and benign thyroid patients. General observations from the study: In blood and tumor, TCR beta diversity was reportedly significantly higher in malignant thyroid tumors than in benign nodules.

Authors' data handling: Variation in CDR3 across clinicopathological groups served as the basis for constructing a distant-metastasis classifier in papillary thyroid cancer. TCRdb re-called the PCR reads through MiXCR. None of the V and J calls come from the authors' own analysis; TCRdb made them. The table has 30,000 to 35,000 clones, around 15% seen once. This CDR3 contains 13 residues. The germline V gene encodes CDR1 GTSNPN and CDR2 SVGIG (reference sequence). V shed 2 bases, J shed 5 bases, and the junction held 6 bases outside the gene matches. As for this clone: Its antigen is still unknown.

Each patient went into thyroid surgery without having received any treatment. The source is a female donor with papillary thyroid cancer or a benign thyroid nodule (not recorded which). Some clones in this sample may be carry-over from other donors' samples. Source material: blood. The genes are TRBV30 and TRBJ2-7; 7 positions agree with TRBD1. The CDR3 sequence: CAWSKDRDDEQYF. In DNA, the CDR3 is TGTGCCTGGAGTAAAGACAGGGACGACGAGCAGTACTTC. Full variable domain (missing parts from reference TRBV30 and TRBJ2-7): SQTIHQWPATLVQPVGSPLSLECTVEGTSNPNLYWYRQAAGRGLQLLFYSVGIGQISSEVPQNLSASRPQDRQFILSSKKLLLSDSGFYLCAWSKDRDDEQYFGPGTRLTVT.